Below are 5 T cell receptor beta chains sequenced from a single sample in a study of response to subunit inactivated influenza vaccine. TCRdb re-derived calls from the RT-PCR reads in MiXCR, one entry per CDR3 protein. This sample carries fewer than 550,000 distinct CDR3 sequences, about 25% of them seen once, and the ten largest clones take 1.5% to 2%. The sample was CD4+ T cells sorted from PBMCs, taken 5 days after vaccination. These receptors were obtained from a man aged 50-59 years who received an inactivated influenza vaccine.

The rearrangement uses TRBV11-2 and TRBJ2-1, with 8 bases lining up with TRBD2. The CDR3 runs to 15 residues. J lost 0 bases, V lost 5 bases, and 3 bases had no gene match. CDR1 and CDR2 from the germline V gene are SGHAT and FQNNGV. The CDR3 spells CASSMSGSSYNEQFF. The CDR3, as DNA: TGTGCCAGCAGCATGAGCGGGAGCTCCTACAATGAGCAGTTCTTC.

The chain joins TRBV7-2 to TRBJ2-3, with D maybe TRBD2 (6 bases). Per germline, CDR1 SGHTA and CDR2 FQGNSA. Trimming removed 5 bases at V and 6 bases at J, with 12 bases between. This CDR3 spans 13 amino acids. The CDR3 bases are TGTGCCAGCAGCACAACTAGCTGGGATACGCAGTATTTT. Its protein product is CASSTTSWDTQYF.

In this sample, this clonotype turned up a few times. In nucleotides, the CDR3 is TGTGCCAGCAGTAGGACGCTTCTAGGTCAGCCCCAGCATTTT. Protein product: CASSRTLLGQPQHF. The chain joins TRBV6-1 to TRBJ1-5; D call uncertain. The CDR3 consists of 14 residues. Trimming stripped 5 bases from V and 6 bases from J, with 14 bases between. CDR1 and CDR2 (germline): MNHNS, SASEGT.

The V call is TRBV6-2 or TRBV6-3, the J call TRBJ2-7; 7 positions match TRBD1. The CDR3 has 12 amino acids. V was pared by 9 bases and J by 6 bases, with 8 bases of the junction left unmatched. Germline V gene data show CDR1 as MNHEY and CDR2 as SVGEGT. The CDR3 reads CARGQVRSEQYF. The CDR3 DNA is TGTGCCAGAGGACAGGTCCGTTCCGAGCAGTACTTC.

This clonotype has more than one count but fewer than ten. The chain combines TRBV7-8 with TRBJ2-7; D is perhaps TRBD2 (6 bases). The germline gives CDR1 SGHVS, CDR2 FQNEAQ. The CDR3 is 15 amino acids. V gave up 5 bases and J gave up 2 bases, with 16 bases separating them. CDR3 coding DNA: TGTGCCAGCAGCACGCGACACGGGGGTCCCTACGAGCAGTACTTC. Its translation: CASSTRHGGPYEQYF.